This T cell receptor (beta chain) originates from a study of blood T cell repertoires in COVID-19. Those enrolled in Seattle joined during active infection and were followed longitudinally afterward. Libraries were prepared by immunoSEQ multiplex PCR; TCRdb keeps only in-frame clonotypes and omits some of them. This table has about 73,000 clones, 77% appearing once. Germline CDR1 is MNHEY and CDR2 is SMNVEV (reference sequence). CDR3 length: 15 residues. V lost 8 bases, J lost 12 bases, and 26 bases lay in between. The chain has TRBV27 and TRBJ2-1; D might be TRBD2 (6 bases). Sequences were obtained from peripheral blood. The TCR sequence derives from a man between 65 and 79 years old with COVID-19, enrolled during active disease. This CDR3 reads CASRGPGLSLPLQFF. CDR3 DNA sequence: TGTGCCAGCCGAGGACCGGGACTCTCCCTCCCGCTGCAGTTCTTC.